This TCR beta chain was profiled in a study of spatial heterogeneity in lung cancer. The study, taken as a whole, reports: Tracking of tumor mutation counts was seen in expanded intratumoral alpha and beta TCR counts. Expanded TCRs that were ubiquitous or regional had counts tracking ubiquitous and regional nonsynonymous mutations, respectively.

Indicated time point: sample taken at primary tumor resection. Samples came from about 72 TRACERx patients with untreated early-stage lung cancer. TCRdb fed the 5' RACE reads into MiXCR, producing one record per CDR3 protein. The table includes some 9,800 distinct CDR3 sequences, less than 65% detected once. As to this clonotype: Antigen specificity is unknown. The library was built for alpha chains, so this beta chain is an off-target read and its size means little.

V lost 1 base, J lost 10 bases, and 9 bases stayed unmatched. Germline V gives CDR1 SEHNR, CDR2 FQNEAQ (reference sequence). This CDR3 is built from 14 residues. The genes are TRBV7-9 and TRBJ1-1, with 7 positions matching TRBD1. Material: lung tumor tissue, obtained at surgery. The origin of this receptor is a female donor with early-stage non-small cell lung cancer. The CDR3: CASSLDIRQGGAFF. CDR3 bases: TGTGCCAGCAGCTTAGATATCCGTCAGGGGGGAGCTTTCTTT. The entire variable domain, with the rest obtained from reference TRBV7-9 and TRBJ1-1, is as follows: DTGVSQNPRHKITKRGQNVTFRCDPISEHNRLYWYRQTLGQGPEFLTYFQNEAQLEKSRLLSDRFSAERPKGSFSTLEIQRTEQGDSAMYLCASSLDIRQGGAFFGQGTRLTVV.